The rows below give T cell receptor beta chains drawn from one sample of a study of cytomegalovirus exposure and HLA in healthy donors. The protocol was immunoSEQ multiplex PCR, while the TCRdb copy is restricted to in-frame clones and leaves out a portion. The profile shows approximately 120,000 clones, roughly 85% of them singletons. Sequenced input: PBMCs. The receptors were gathered from a woman between 40 and 50 years old in good health and CMV-seropositive. Each CDR3 is given with its conserved first and last residue. Each record gives: D gene, V gene, J gene, clone size, CDR3 protein, CDR3 DNA. D genes are given only for firm matches. Only part of the rows carry a size: once, few, many, or a class if the clone is expanded.

TRBD2	TRBV4-1	TRBJ2-1	-	CASSQTSGRANEQFF	TGCGCCAGCAGCCAAACTAGCGGGAGGGCCAATGAGCAGTTCTTC
TRBD1	TRBV5-1	TRBJ2-5	-	CASSPRTGQETQYF	TGCGCCAGCAGCCCAAGGACAGGGCAAGAGACCCAGTACTTC
-	TRBV7-2	TRBJ2-1	few	CASSQVNEQFF	TGTGCCAGCAGCCAGGTCAATGAGCAGTTCTTC
TRBD2	TRBV30	TRBJ2-5	-	CAWSPLGLAGAGETQYF	TGTGCCTGGAGTCCGCTCGGACTAGCGGGGGCGGGGGAGACCCAGTACTTC
TRBD2	TRBV19	TRBJ2-1	-	CASSPFHTGLAGTENEQFF	TGTGCCAGTAGTCCATTTCATACCGGACTAGCGGGAACTGAAAATGAGCAGTTCTTC
-	TRBV21-1	TRBJ2-7	-	CASSKERDRALYEQYF	TGTGCCAGCAGCAAAGAAAGAGACAGGGCACTATACGAGCAGTACTTC
TRBD2	TRBV4-3	TRBJ2-1	-	CASSPTSGTSYNEQFF	TGCGCCAGCAGCCCAACTAGCGGAACGTCCTACAATGAGCAGTTCTTC
-	TRBV19	TRBJ1-3	-	CASSSTRSGNTIYF	TGTGCCAGTAGTTCGACACGCTCTGGAAACACCATATATTTT
-	TRBV6-1	TRBJ2-3	-	CAIQVGFTDTQYF	TGTGCCATACAGGTTGGGTTTACAGATACGCAGTATTTT
TRBD2	TRBV13	TRBJ2-3	-	CASSLSGSYTQYF	TGTGCCAGCAGCTTAAGCGGGAGTTATACGCAGTATTTT
-	TRBV7-9	TRBJ2-7	-	CASSSDNPYEQYF	TGTGCCAGCAGCTCGGACAACCCCTACGAGCAGTACTTC
-	TRBV28	TRBJ2-7	-	CASSITSTEQYF	TGTGCCAGCAGTATCACTAGTACCGAGCAGTACTTC
-	TRBV5-4	TRBJ2-1	-	CASSLVAGWEQFF	TGTGCCAGCAGCTTGGTGGCAGGGTGGGAGCAGTTCTTC
TRBD2	TRBV6-4	TRBJ2-3	-	CASSDSTSGSKYF	TGTGCCAGCAGTGACTCCACTAGCGGGAGCAAATATTTT
TRBD1	TRBV2	TRBJ2-7	-	CASNRGKSYEQYF	TGTGCCAGCAACAGGGGAAAATCCTACGAGCAGTACTTC
-	TRBV29-1	TRBJ2-1	-	CSVSEGRGEQFF	TGCAGCGTCTCGGAGGGGCGGGGTGAGCAGTTCTTC
-	TRBV27	TRBJ1-4	-	CASRPPGTTQNFEKLFF	TGTGCCAGCAGACCCCCCGGGACTACTCAAAACTTCGAAAAACTGTTTTTT
TRBD2	TRBV18	TRBJ2-7	-	CASSPREGPYEQYF	TGTGCCAGCTCACCGCGGGAGGGCCCTTACGAGCAGTACTTC
-	TRBV28	TRBJ2-6	few	CASVQGGSGANVLTF	TGTGCCAGCGTCCAGGGGGGTTCTGGGGCCAACGTCCTGACTTTC
TRBD1	TRBV30	TRBJ1-5	-	CAWSGTSDRFEPQHF	TGTGCCTGGAGTGGGACCTCGGACAGGTTTGAGCCCCAGCATTTT
TRBD2	TRBV19	TRBJ2-5	-	CASSPTSGRQETQYF	TGTGCCAGTAGTCCCACTAGCGGGAGGCAAGAGACCCAGTACTTC
TRBD1	TRBV2	TRBJ1-2	few	CASSVPAGTGGFNYGYTF	TGTGCCAGCAGTGTACCAGCCGGGACAGGGGGTTTTAACTATGGCTACACCTTC
-	TRBV11-2	TRBJ2-5	-	CASSPRGDQETQYF	TGTGCCAGCAGCCCCAGGGGGGACCAAGAGACCCAGTACTTC
TRBD2	TRBV19	TRBJ2-7	few	CASSIVGRLADSYEQYF	TGTGCCAGTAGTATAGTAGGAAGGCTAGCGGACTCCTACGAGCAGTACTTC
-	TRBV9	TRBJ2-7	-	CASSVEEGADSYEQYF	TGTGCCAGCAGCGTAGAGGAGGGTGCCGATTCCTACGAGCAGTACTTC
-	TRBV7-9	TRBJ2-2	-	CSSSLPLTRGTGELFF	TGTTCCAGCAGCCTCCCATTGACCCGGGGGACCGGGGAGCTGTTTTTT
TRBD2	TRBV10-1	TRBJ2-1	-	CASSERSGRGNNEQFF	TGCGCCAGCAGTGAAAGGAGCGGGAGAGGGAACAATGAGCAGTTCTTC
TRBD1	TRBV18	TRBJ2-1	-	CASSRTGTDNEQFF	TGTGCCAGCTCAAGAACCGGGACAGACAATGAGCAGTTCTTC
-	TRBV19	TRBJ2-2	-	CASSRAGRGTGELFF	TGTGCCAGTAGTCGGGCGGGAAGGGGTACCGGGGAGCTGTTTTTT